The 28 T cell receptor beta chains reported below all come from one sample, sequenced in a study of T-cell memory formation after mild COVID-19. TCRdb reprocessed the 5' RACE reads with MiXCR, giving one entry per CDR3 protein. The table includes a few hundred thousand distinct CDR3 sequences, approximately 23% detected once. What was sequenced was PBMCs or a T cell subset sorted from them (not recorded which). The receptors here all came from an adult woman who had mild COVID-19 (a few samples of this study predate the infection). Cell type and time point are not known.

This clonotype was counted a few times. The chain couples TRBV5-1 to TRBJ1-2; 8 nucleotides match TRBD1. Germline V gene sequence: CDR1 SGHRS, CDR2 YFSETQ. J gave up 9 bases and V 3 bases, and 13 bases lay outside the gene matches. The CDR3 loop spans 15 amino acids. CDR3 nucleotides: TGCGCCAGCAGCTGGAGCCTAGGACAGGGAGCGAGCTACACCTTC. This sequence encodes CASSWSLGQGASYTF. Drawing the rest from reference TRBV5-1 and TRBJ1-2, the complete variable domain is KAGVTQTPRYLIKTRGQQVTLSCSPISGHRSVSWYQQTPGQGLQFLFEYFSETQRNKGNFPGRFSGRQFSNSRSEMNVSTLELGDSALYLCASSWSLGQGASYTFGSGTRLTVV.

This clonotype was seen ten or more times. CDR3 bases: TGCGCCAGCAGCTTGTTGGACAGGGGAATCAATGAGCAGTTCTTC. It specifies CASSLLDRGINEQFF. This chain joins TRBV5-1 and TRBJ2-1; 9 bases map to TRBD1. V lost 1 base, J lost 6 bases, and 5 bases stayed unmatched. This CDR3 region has 15 residues. From germline, CDR1 is SGHRS and CDR2 YFSETQ.

CDR3 amino acids: CASSLAGQGGSMALHF. DNA for the CDR3: TGCGCCAGCAGCTTGGCGGGACAGGGGGGAAGTATGGCCCTCCACTTT. This sequence joins TRBV5-1 and TRBJ1-6; 11 nucleotides match TRBD1. V lost 0 bases and J lost 14; bases outside the gene matches: 10. Germline CDR1 SGHRS, CDR2 YFSETQ. CDR3 length: 16 residues.

This clonotype has just one count. The rearrangement links TRBV5-4 to TRBJ2-3; 9 bases agree with TRBD1. The CDR3 is 17 residues long. Germline V CDR1 and CDR2: SGHNT, YYREEE (reference sequence). The V segment lost 4 bases and the J segment 2 bases; nucleotides outside the gene matches: 11. The CDR3 is CASSRSGQGTLTDTQYF. CDR3 DNA sequence: TGTGCCAGCAGCCGCTCTGGACAGGGGACCCTCACAGATACGCAGTATTTT.

In its sample, this clonotype was seen once. This chain connects TRBV12-3 or TRBV12-4 to TRBJ1-1; D remains ambiguous. This CDR3 is 14 amino acids long. With 3 bases removed from V and 0 bases from J, the gap between germline ends came to 8 bases. DNA for the CDR3: TGTGCCAGCAGTTTCCAGGAGCTGAACACTGAAGCTTTCTTT. It codes for CASSFQELNTEAFF.

This chain connects TRBV19 to TRBJ2-7, with 8 positions matching TRBD1. The germline V gene encodes CDR1 LNHDA and CDR2 SQIVND (reference sequence). The CDR3 is 17 residues long. V lost 6 bases and J lost 2; bases outside the gene matches: 15. The CDR3 region is CASSYTISGTGTYEQYF. The DNA of the CDR3 is TGTGCCAGTAGCTACACGATATCCGGGACAGGAACCTACGAGCAGTACTTC.

The V call is TRBV7-2, the J call TRBJ1-4, with D perhaps TRBD1 (6 bases). CDR3 length: 14 amino acids. The V gene lost 1 base and the J gene lost 7 bases, with 10 bases spanning the gap. Germline V lookup: CDR1 SGHTA, CDR2 FQGNSA. The CDR3 region is CASSLGGRGEKLFF. The CDR3 coding sequence is TGTGCCAGCAGCTTAGGGGGGCGGGGTGAAAAACTGTTTTTT.

This clonotype was seen more than once but under ten times. The chain has TRBV10-3 and TRBJ2-7, with 8 bases lining up with TRBD1. CDR3 length: 13 residues. Germline CDR1 is ENHRY and CDR2 is SYGVKD. This chain's CDR3 is CPLGIQGGYEQYF. The CDR3 DNA sequence: TGTCCACTAGGTATACAGGGGGGTTACGAGCAGTACTTC.

This rearrangement joins TRBV7-2 to TRBJ2-4, with 7 bases identical to TRBD1. The V and J ends lost 3 bases and 1 base, in that order; junction bases with no gene match: 9. The CDR3 extends over 17 amino acids. Per the germline V gene, CDR1 is SGHTA and CDR2 is FQGNSA. The DNA of the CDR3 is TGTGCCAGCAGCTTTACAGGGGCGCTACTGGCCAAAAACATTCAGTACTTC. Translating it yields CASSFTGALLAKNIQYF.

The genes are TRBV28 and TRBJ2-7, with no clear D. V lost 4 bases to trimming and J lost 3 bases, with 19 bases between them. Germline V gene lookup returns CDR1 MDHEN and CDR2 SYDVKM. The CDR3 has 16 residues. CDR3 protein: CASSSLSTPSGYEQYF. The CDR3 DNA reads as TGTGCCAGCAGTTCCCTATCGACACCGTCGGGCTACGAGCAGTACTTC. Filled out from reference TRBV28 and TRBJ2-7, the complete variable domain reads DVKVTQSSRYLVKRTGEKVFLECVQDMDHENMFWYRQDPGLGLRLIYFSYDVKMKEKGDIPEGYSVSREKKERFSLILESASTNQTSMYLCASSSLSTPSGYEQYFGPGTRLTVT.

The V and J genes are TRBV5-4 and TRBJ2-5, with D possibly being TRBD1 or TRBD2 (5 bases each). Germline V gene sequence: CDR1 SGHNT, CDR2 YYREEE (reference sequence). This CDR3 is built from 13 residues. Trimming took 7 bases from V and 3 from J, leaving 13 bases between them. In DNA, the CDR3 is TGTGCCAGCTCTTGGGGGAGAGAAGAGACCCAGTACTTC. Amino acids: CASSWGREETQYF.

The chain has TRBV12-3 or TRBV12-4 and TRBJ2-3; no reliable D call. CDR3 length: 16 residues. Trimming took off 0 bases at V and 0 bases at J, with 10 bases between the two ends. The CDR3 nucleotides read TGTGCCAGCAGTTTAGCGCAGGATTCCAGCACAGATACGCAGTATTTT. Residues: CASSLAQDSSTDTQYF.

DNA for the CDR3: TGCGCCAGCAGCTTGGCCGTCGGACAGGGCTTTGGCTACACCTTC. Translated, it gives CASSLAVGQGFGYTF. The chain carries TRBV5-1 and TRBJ1-2, with 8 positions matching TRBD1. V shed 0 bases, J shed 7 bases, and the junction held 8 bases outside the gene matches. The CDR3 covers 15 residues. Germline V lookup: CDR1 SGHRS, CDR2 YFSETQ.

This clonotype was recorded a few times. The V and J genes are TRBV5-1 and TRBJ2-3; 8 nucleotides line up with TRBD2. Unmatched junction bases numbered 9, after V lost 6 bases and J lost 6 bases. From germline, CDR1 is SGHRS and CDR2 YFSETQ. CDR3 size: 14 residues. The CDR3 loop reads CASTQAGLGDTQYF. CDR3 bases: TGCGCCAGCACTCAAGCGGGACTAGGCGATACGCAGTATTTT.

This chain joins TRBV4-1 and TRBJ1-1; unclear D gene. The CDR3 covers 16 residues. V lost 0 bases and J 4 bases, leaving 15 bases between the germline ends. CDR1 is MGHRA and CDR2 is YSYEKL in the germline V gene. CDR3 residues: CASSQEVALLGTEAFF. As DNA, the CDR3 is TGCGCCAGCAGCCAAGAAGTAGCCCTCCTGGGCACTGAAGCTTTCTTT.

The genes are TRBV6-5 and TRBJ1-6; no definite D call. This CDR3 has 14 amino acids. The V end was cut by 6 bases, the J end by 7 bases, with 13 bases between. The germline V gene encodes CDR1 MNHEY and CDR2 SVGAGI. CDR3 DNA sequence: TGTGCCAGCAGCCAAACCGGGTCCAATTCACCCCTCCACTTT. This translates into CASSQTGSNSPLHF.

This clonotype was counted many times. The chain couples TRBV4-1 to TRBJ2-2; perhaps TRBD2 as D (5 bases). The V gene's germline CDR1 is MGHRA and CDR2 YSYEKL. The V gene lost 1 base and the J gene lost 6 bases, with 12 bases spanning the gap. The CDR3 is made up of 15 amino acids. As DNA, the CDR3 is TGCGCCAGCAGCCAAGTATCTAGCCTCGCCGGGGAGCTGTTTTTT. It codes for CASSQVSSLAGELFF.

This clonotype has only a few counts. The gene calls are TRBV7-8 and TRBJ1-1, with D tentatively TRBD1 (5 bases). CDR3 length equals 15 residues. Trimming pared 2 bases from V and 0 bases from J, leaving 10 bases between. The germline V gene has CDR1 SGHVS and CDR2 FQNEAQ. Here the CDR3 reads CASSLPGPVNTEAFF. DNA of the CDR3: TGTGCCAGCAGCTTACCGGGACCGGTGAACACTGAAGCTTTCTTT.

This clonotype showed up just a few times. The chain has TRBV24-1 and TRBJ2-5, with D uncertain. Per germline, CDR1 KGHDR and CDR2 SFDVKD. This CDR3 is built from 12 residues. V lost 2 bases and J lost 3, with 3 bases in between. The CDR3 DNA reads TGTGCCACCAGTGATTCTAAAGAGACCCAGTACTTC. Residues: CATSDSKETQYF.

This sequence joins TRBV7-9 and TRBJ2-7, with TRBD2 identical over 8 bases. V shed 4 bases and J 1 base; nucleotides not matched to a gene: 3. The germline V gene has CDR1 SEHNR and CDR2 FQNEAQ (reference sequence). The CDR3 is 14 amino acids. The CDR3 reads CASSSLAESYEQYF. CDR3 in DNA: TGTGCCAGCAGCTCACTAGCGGAATCCTACGAGCAGTACTTC.

This clonotype has a count of ten or more. The rearrangement links TRBV6-1 to TRBJ2-7, with D possibly TRBD1 on 5 matching bases. This CDR3 spans 15 amino acids. With 1 base removed from V and 0 bases from J, the gap between germline ends came to 10 bases. Germline V gene sequence: CDR1 MNHNS, CDR2 SASEGT. The CDR3 DNA reads as TGTGCCAGCAGTGAAGAACAGGCATCCTCCTACGAGCAGTACTTC. This gives the protein CASSEEQASSYEQYF.

Only a few counts were recorded for this clonotype. The V call is TRBV3-1, the J call TRBJ2-2; 8 nucleotides align to TRBD1. In germline, CDR1 is LGHDT, CDR2 YNNKEL (reference sequence). The CDR3 totals 14 residues. V was clipped by 4 bases and J by 7 bases; unmatched bases: 5. The CDR3 region has the DNA TGTGCCAGCAGCCGACAGGGGATCGGCGGGGAGCTGTTTTTT. Protein: CASSRQGIGGELFF.

A few counts support this clonotype. The chain is built from TRBV4-2 and TRBJ2-3; D possibly corresponds to TRBD2 (6 bases). The CDR3 loop spans 18 amino acids. The germline V and J ends were trimmed by 4 bases and 10 bases, with 30 bases remaining between them. Germline CDR1 reads LGHNA; CDR2 reads YNFKEQ. The CDR3 DNA sequence: TGTGCCAGCAGCCCCGGAGGGTCACGGTGGCCCGTGGGGAGTGCGCAGTATTTT. Translation gives CASSPGGSRWPVGSAQYF.

This clonotype has a handful of counts. The chain uses TRBV30 and TRBJ1-2; a weak D match, TRBD1 (5 bases). Looked up from germline, CDR1 is GTSNPN and CDR2 is SVGIG (reference sequence). The CDR3 loop spans 13 amino acids. Trimming took off 3 bases at V and 5 bases at J, with 13 bases between the two ends. This CDR3 reads CAWRTEGSYGYTF. The CDR3 DNA sequence: TGTGCCTGGAGGACAGAGGGTTCTTATGGCTACACCTTC.

This clonotype was seen a handful of times. This chain joins TRBV28 and TRBJ2-7; a possible D gene is TRBD1 (6 bases). The CDR3 runs to 13 residues. Germline CDR1 MDHEN, CDR2 SYDVKM. Deletions cut 6 bases from V and 3 bases from J, with 12 bases between. As DNA, the CDR3 is TGTGCCAGCAGGGGGACACCGGACTACGAGCAGTACTTC. It yields the protein CASRGTPDYEQYF.

This clonotype was seen a handful of times. The chain employs TRBV18 and TRBJ2-7, with D perhaps TRBD1 (7 bases). From germline, CDR1 is KGHSH and CDR2 LQKENI. This CDR3 has 14 residues. The germline V and J ends were trimmed by 4 bases and 4 bases, with 14 bases remaining between them. The CDR3 loop reads CASSRGDSGYEQYF. The DNA of the CDR3 is TGTGCCAGCTCACGCGGGGACAGTGGATACGAGCAGTACTTC.

The chain combines TRBV20-1 with TRBJ2-2, with 11 bases matching TRBD2. The germline V gene has CDR1 DFQATT and CDR2 SNEGSKA (reference sequence). The CDR3 runs to 16 residues. V was pared by 0 bases and J by 7 bases, with 7 bases of the junction left unmatched. As DNA, the CDR3 is TGCAGTGCTAGAGATCCCCTAGCGGGGGGTAACGGGGAGCTGTTTTTT. Translation: CSARDPLAGGNGELFF.

This clonotype was detected a few times. The chain recombines TRBV6-2 or TRBV6-3 with TRBJ2-7; 7 bases fit TRBD2. Germline V gene sequence: CDR1 MNHEY, CDR2 SVGEGT. This CDR3 spans 15 amino acids. V was pared by 10 bases and J by 3 bases, with 15 bases of the junction left unmatched. The CDR3 is CATSSPAGVVYEQYF. CDR3 nucleotide sequence: TGTGCCACTTCCTCACCGGCGGGAGTGGTCTACGAGCAGTACTTC.